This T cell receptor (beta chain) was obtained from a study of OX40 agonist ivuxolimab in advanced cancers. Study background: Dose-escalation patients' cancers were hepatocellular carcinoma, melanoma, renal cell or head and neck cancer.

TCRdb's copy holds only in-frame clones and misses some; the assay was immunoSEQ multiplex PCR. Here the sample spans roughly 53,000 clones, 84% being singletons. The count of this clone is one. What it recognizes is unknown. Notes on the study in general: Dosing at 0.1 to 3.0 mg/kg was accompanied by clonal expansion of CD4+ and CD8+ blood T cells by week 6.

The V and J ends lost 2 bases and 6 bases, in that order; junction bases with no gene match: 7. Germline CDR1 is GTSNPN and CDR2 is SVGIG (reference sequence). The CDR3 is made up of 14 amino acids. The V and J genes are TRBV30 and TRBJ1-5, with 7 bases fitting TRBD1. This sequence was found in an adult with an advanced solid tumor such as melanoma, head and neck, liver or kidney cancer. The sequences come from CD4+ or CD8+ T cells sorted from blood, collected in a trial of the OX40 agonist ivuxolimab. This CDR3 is CAWSLDRAAQPQHF. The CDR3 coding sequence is TGTGCCTGGAGTCTAGACAGGGCGGCTCAGCCCCAGCATTTT.